The clone carrying this TCR beta chain was observed many times. Its antigen remains unidentified. CDR1 is MNHEY and CDR2 is SMNVEV in the germline V gene (reference sequence). Germline trimming cut 4 bases from V and 6 bases from J; bases unmatched to any gene: 8. The CDR3 is 16 residues long. This sample was included in a study of T cells in Graves' hyperthyroidism and ophthalmopathy. Study results and limitations: Before onset, ophthalmopathy was predicted by the model a median about six months earlier. Most clonotypes that expanded in the thyroid above 0.001 also showed up in blood.

TCR beta CDR3 regions were amplified from RNA transcripts. TCR CDR3 underwent first-round RT-PCR with the HTBI primer set. TCRdb analysed the multiplex PCR reads with MiXCR anew, one entry per CDR3 protein. The table lists a few hundred thousand distinct CDR3 sequences, 22% of them singletons. The clonotype comes from an older woman with Graves' ophthalmopathy. Sequencing input: blood. This sequence joins TRBV27 and TRBJ1-5; TRBD1 matches at 11 bases. The CDR3 here is CASSSLGGQGVQPQHF. CDR3 sequence (DNA): TGTGCCAGCAGTTCCCTCGGGGGACAGGGGGTTCAGCCCCAGCATTTT.